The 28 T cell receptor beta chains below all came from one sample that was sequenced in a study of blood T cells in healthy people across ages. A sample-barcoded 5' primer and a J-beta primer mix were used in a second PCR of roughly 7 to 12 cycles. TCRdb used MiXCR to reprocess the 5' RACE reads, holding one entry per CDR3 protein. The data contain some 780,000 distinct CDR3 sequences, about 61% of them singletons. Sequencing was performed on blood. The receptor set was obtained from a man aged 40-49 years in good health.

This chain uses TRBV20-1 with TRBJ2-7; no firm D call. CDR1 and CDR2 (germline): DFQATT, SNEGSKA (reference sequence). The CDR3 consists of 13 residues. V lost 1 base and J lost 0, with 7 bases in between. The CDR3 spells CSARAGYSYEQYF. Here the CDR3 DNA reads TGCAGTGCTAGAGCGGGCTACTCCTACGAGCAGTACTTC.

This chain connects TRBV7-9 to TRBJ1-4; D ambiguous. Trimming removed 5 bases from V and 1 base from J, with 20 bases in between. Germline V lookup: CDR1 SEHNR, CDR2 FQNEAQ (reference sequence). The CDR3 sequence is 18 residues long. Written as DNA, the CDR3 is TGTGCCAGCAGCCCTACCTACCCCCGACTGATAACTAATGAAAAACTGTTTTTT. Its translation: CASSPTYPRLITNEKLFF.

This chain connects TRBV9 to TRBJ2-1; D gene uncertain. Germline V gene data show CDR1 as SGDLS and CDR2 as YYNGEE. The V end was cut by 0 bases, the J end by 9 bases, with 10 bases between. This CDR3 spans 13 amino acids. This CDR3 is CASSVASLTEQFF. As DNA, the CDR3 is TGTGCCAGCAGCGTAGCTTCACTCACTGAGCAGTTCTTC.

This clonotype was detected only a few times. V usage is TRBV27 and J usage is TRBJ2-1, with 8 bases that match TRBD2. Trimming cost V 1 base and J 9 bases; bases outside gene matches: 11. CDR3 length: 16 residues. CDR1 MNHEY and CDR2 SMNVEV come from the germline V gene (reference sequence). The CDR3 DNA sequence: TGTGCCAGCAGTTTATTGGTCTCTCGCGGGGGGACTGAGCAGTTCTTC. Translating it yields CASSLLVSRGGTEQFF.

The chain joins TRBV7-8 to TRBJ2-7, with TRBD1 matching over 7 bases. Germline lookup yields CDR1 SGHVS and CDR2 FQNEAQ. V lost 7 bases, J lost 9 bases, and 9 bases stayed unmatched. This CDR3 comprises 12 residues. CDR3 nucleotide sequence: TGTGCCAGCATCTTTACAGGGGACGGGCAGTACTTC. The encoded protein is CASIFTGDGQYF.

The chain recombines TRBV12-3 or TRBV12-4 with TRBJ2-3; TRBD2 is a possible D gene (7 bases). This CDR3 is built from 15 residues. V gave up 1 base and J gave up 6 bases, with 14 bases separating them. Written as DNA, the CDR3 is TGTGCCAGCAGTTTAGAGGGGGGGGTCACGGATACGCAGTATTTT. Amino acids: CASSLEGGVTDTQYF.

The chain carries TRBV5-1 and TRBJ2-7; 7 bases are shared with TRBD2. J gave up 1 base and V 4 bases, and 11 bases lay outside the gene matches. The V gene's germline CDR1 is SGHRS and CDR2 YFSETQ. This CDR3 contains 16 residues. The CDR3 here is CASSRQEGGLSYEQYF. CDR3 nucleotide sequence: TGCGCCAGCAGCCGTCAAGAGGGAGGGCTATCCTACGAGCAGTACTTC.

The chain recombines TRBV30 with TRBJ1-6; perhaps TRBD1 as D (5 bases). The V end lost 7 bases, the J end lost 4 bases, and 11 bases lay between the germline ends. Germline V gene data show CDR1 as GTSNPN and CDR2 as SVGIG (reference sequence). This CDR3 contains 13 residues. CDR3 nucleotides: TGTGCCTACCGGGACCGGTATAATTCACCCCTCCACTTT. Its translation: CAYRDRYNSPLHF.

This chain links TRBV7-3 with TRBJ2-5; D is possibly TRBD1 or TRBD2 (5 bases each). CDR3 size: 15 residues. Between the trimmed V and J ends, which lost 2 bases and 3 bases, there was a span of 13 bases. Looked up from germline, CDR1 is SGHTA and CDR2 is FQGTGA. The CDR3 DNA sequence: TGTGCCAGCAGCTTAGGTGCAGGGAGAGAAGAGACCCAGTACTTC. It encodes CASSLGAGREETQYF.

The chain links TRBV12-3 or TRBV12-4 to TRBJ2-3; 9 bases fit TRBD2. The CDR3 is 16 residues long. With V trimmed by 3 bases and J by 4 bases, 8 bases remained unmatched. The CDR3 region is CASSFVAGDGPDTQYF. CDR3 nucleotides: TGTGCCAGCAGTTTCGTAGCGGGAGACGGACCAGATACGCAGTATTTT.

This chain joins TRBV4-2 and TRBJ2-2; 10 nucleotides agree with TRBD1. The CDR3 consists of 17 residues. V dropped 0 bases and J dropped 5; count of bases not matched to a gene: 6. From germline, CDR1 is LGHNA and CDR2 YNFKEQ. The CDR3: CASSQERRQGATGELFF. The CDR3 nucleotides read TGTGCCAGCAGCCAAGAGCGCCGACAGGGGGCGACCGGGGAGCTGTTTTTT.

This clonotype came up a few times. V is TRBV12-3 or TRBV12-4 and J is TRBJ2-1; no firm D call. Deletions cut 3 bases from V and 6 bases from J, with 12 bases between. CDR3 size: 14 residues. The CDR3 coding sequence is TGTGCCAGCAGTTTCACCGGTCCAGCCAATGAGCAGTTCTTC. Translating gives CASSFTGPANEQFF.

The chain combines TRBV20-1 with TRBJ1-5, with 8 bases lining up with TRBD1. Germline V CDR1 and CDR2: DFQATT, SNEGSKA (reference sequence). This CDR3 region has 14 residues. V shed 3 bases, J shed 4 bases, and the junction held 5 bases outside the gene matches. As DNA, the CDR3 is TGCAGTGCTAGTAACAGGGGGGCGAATCAGCCCCAGCATTTT. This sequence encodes CSASNRGANQPQHF.

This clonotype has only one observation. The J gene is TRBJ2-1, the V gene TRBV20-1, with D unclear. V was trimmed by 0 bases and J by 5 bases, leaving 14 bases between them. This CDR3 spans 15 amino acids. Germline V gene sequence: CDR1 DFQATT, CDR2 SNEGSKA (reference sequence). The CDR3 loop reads CSARDYKHYNNEQFF. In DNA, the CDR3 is TGCAGTGCTAGAGATTACAAACATTATAACAATGAGCAGTTCTTC.

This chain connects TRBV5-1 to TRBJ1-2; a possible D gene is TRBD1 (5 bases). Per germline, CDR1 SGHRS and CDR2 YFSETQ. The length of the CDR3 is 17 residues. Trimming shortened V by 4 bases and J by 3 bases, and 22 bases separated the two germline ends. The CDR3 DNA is TGCGCCAGCAGCCGCGGGGTGGGGCAGCCTAGTGACTATGGCTACACCTTC. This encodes CASSRGVGQPSDYGYTF.

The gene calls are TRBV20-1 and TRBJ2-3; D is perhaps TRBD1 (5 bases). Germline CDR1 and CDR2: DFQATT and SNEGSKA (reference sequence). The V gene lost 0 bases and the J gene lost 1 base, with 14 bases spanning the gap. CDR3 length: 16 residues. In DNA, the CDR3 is TGCAGTGCTAGAGACCCAACAGGCGCGGGCACAGATACGCAGTATTTT. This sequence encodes CSARDPTGAGTDTQYF.

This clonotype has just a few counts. The DNA of the CDR3 is TGTGCCAGCAGTGAAGGGCGGTTTAATTCACCCCTCCACTTT. The encoded protein is CASSEGRFNSPLHF. The chain recombines TRBV6-1 with TRBJ1-6; D remains unclear. The CDR3 consists of 14 residues. V lost 1 base and J lost 6, with 7 bases in between. Germline CDR1 reads MNHNS; CDR2 reads SASEGT.

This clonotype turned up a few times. CDR3: CSARADYPHYNEQFF. The CDR3, as DNA: TGCAGTGCTAGAGCCGACTACCCCCACTACAATGAGCAGTTCTTC. This chain uses TRBV20-1 with TRBJ2-1; D might be TRBD2 (5 bases). The germline V gene encodes CDR1 DFQATT and CDR2 SNEGSKA (reference sequence). The CDR3 sequence is 15 residues long. Trimming stripped 1 base from V and 3 bases from J, with 13 bases between.

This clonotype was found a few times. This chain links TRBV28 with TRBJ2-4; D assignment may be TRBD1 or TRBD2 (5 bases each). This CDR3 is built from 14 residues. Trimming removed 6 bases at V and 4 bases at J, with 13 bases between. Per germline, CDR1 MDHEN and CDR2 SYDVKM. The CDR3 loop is CASRTGRQKNIQYF. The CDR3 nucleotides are TGTGCCAGCAGGACGGGACGGCAAAAAAACATTCAGTACTTC. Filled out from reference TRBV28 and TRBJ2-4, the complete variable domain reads DVKVTQSSRYLVKRTGEKVFLECVQDMDHENMFWYRQDPGLGLRLIYFSYDVKMKEKGDIPEGYSVSREKKERFSLILESASTNQTSMYLCASRTGRQKNIQYFGAGTRLSVL.

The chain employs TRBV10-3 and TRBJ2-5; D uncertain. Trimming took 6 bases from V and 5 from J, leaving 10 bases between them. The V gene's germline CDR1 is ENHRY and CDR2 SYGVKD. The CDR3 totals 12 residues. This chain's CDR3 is CAIRDTSETQYF. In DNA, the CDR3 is TGTGCCATCAGGGATACCAGTGAGACCCAGTACTTC.

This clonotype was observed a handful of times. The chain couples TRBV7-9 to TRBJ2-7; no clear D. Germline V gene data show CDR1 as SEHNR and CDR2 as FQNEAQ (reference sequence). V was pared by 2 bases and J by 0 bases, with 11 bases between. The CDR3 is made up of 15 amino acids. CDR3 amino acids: CASSLLPTSSYEQYF. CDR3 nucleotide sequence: TGTGCCAGCAGCTTACTACCAACAAGCTCCTACGAGCAGTACTTC.

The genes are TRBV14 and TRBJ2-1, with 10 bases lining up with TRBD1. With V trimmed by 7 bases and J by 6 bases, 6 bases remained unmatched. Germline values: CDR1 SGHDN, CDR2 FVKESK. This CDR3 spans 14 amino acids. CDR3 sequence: CASTRTGGSNEQFF. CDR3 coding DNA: TGTGCCAGCACCCGGACAGGGGGTTCCAATGAGCAGTTCTTC. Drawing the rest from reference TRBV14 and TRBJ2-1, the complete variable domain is EAGVTQFPSHSVIEKGQTVTLRCDPISGHDNLYWYRRVMGKEIKFLLHFVKESKQDESGMPNNRFLAERTGGTYSTLKVQPAELEDSGVYFCASTRTGGSNEQFFGPGTRLTVL.

The CDR3 region is CASSFSIAGVWETQYF. The CDR3 DNA is TGTGCCAGCAGCTTCTCTATAGCGGGAGTTTGGGAGACCCAGTACTTC. The chain recombines TRBV5-6 with TRBJ2-5, with 9 bases identical to TRBD2. The germline V gene encodes CDR1 SGHDT and CDR2 YYEEEE. The V gene end was trimmed by 2 bases and the J gene end by 5 bases; junction bases not matched to a gene: 10. CDR3 length equals 16 residues.

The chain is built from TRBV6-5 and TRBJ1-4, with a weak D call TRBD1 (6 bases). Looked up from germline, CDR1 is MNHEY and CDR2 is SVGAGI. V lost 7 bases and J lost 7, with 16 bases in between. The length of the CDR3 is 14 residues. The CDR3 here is CASNLKQGGEKLFF. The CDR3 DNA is TGTGCCAGCAATCTAAAACAGGGAGGTGAAAAACTGTTTTTT.

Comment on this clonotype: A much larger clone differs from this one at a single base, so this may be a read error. The CDR3 is CSASPPSDSYNKQFF. For the CDR3, the DNA is TGCAGTGCTAGCCCCCCTAGCGACTCCTACAATAAGCAGTTCTTC. This chain links TRBV20-1 with TRBJ2-1, with D possibly TRBD2 on 6 matching bases. The germline gives CDR1 DFQATT, CDR2 SNEGSKA (reference sequence). The CDR3 has 15 residues.

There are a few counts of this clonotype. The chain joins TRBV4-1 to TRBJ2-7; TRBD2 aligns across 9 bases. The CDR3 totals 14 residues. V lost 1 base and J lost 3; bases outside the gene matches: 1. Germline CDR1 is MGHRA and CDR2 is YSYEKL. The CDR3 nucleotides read TGCGCCAGCAGCCAAGTAGCGGGAGACTACGAGCAGTACTTC. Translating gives CASSQVAGDYEQYF.

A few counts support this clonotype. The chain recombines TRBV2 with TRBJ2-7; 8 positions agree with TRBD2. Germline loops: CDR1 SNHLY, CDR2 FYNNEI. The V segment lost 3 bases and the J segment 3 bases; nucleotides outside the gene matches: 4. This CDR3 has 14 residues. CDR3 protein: CASSETSVSYEQYF. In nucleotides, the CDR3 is TGTGCCAGCAGTGAGACTAGCGTGAGCTACGAGCAGTACTTC.

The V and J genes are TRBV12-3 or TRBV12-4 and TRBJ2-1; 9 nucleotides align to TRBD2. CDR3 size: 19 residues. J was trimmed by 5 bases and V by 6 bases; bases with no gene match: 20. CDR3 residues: CASSTKIAGEGLWNNEQFF. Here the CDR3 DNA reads TGTGCCAGCAGCACCAAAATAGCGGGAGAGGGATTATGGAACAATGAGCAGTTCTTC.